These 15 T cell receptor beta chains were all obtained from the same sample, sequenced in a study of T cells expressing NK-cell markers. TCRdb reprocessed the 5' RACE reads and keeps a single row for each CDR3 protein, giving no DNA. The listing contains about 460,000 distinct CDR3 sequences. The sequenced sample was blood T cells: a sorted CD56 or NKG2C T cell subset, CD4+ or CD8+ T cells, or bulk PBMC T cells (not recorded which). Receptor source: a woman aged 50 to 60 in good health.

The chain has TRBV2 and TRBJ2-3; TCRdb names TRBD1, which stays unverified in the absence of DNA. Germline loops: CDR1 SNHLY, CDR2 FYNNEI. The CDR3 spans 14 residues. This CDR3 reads CADVRDRGYDTQYF.

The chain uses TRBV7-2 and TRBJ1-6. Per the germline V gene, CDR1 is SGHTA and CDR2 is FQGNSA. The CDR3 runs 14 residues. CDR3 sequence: CASSSSSYNSPLHF. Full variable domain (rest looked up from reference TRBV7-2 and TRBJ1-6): GAGVSQSPSNKVTEKGKDVELRCDPISGHTALYWYRQSLGQGLEFLIYFQGNSAPDKSGLPSDRFSAERTGGSVSTLTIQRTQQEDSAVYLCASSSSSYNSPLHFGNGTRLTVT.

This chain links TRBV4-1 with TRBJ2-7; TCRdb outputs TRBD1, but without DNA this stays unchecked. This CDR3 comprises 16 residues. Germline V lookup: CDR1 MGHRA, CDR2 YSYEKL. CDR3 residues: CASSQAVGTGLREQYF.

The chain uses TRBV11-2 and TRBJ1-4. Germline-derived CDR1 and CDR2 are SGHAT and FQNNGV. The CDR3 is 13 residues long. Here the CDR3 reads CASSRATNEKLFF.

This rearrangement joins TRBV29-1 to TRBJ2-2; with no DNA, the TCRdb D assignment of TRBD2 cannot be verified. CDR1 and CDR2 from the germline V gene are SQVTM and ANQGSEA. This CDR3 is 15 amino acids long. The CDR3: CSVFGRAGGTGELFF.

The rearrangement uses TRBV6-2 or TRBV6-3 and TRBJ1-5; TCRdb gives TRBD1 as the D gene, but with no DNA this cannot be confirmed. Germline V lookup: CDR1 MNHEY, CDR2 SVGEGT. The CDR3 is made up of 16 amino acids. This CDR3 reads CASGGQGSVGNQPQHF.

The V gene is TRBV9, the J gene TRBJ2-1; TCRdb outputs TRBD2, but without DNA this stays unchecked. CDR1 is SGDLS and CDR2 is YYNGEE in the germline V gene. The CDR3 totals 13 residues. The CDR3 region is CASSVGLAGEQFF.

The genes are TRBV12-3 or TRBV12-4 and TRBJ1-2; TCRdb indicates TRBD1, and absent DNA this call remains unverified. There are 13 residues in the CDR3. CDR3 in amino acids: CASSLTWSGGYTF.

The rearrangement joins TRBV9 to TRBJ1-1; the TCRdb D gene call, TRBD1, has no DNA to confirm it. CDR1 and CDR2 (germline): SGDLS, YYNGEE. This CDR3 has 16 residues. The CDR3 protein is CASSEGGQGIDTEAFF.

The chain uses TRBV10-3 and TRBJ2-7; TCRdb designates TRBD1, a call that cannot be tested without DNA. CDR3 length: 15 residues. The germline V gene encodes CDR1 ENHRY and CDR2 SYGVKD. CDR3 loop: CAISDSGTGHYEQYF.

CDR3 protein: CASSQAGTGGLGELFF. This sequence joins TRBV4-2 and TRBJ2-2; the D gene TCRdb calls, TRBD1, cannot be checked with no DNA. This CDR3 contains 16 residues. In germline, CDR1 is LGHNA, CDR2 YNFKEQ.

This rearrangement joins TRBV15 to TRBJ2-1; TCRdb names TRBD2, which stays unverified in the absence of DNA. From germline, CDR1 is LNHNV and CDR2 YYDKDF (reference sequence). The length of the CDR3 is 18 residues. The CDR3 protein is CATSRGSRLAGVGNEQFF.

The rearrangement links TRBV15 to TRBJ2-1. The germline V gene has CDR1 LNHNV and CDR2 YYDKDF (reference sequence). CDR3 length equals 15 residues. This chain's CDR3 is CATSRDGAGYNEQFF.

This CDR3 reads CASSPTGVGNYGYTF. The chain combines TRBV12-3 or TRBV12-4 with TRBJ1-2; the D call from TCRdb, TRBD1, cannot be confirmed without DNA. This CDR3 is built from 15 residues.

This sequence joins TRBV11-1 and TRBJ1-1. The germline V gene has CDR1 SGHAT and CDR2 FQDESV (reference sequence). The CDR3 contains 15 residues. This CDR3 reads CASSPSPGSDTEAFF.